These T cell receptor beta chains were read from a single sample in a study of blood T cell repertoires in COVID-19. Profiled with immunoSEQ multiplex PCR; TCRdb holds only in-frame clones, not every one. The sample holds 60,000 or so clones, about 81% seen once. The source material was peripheral blood. Receptors were obtained from an elderly man with acute or convalescent COVID-19. CDR3s include the opening cysteine and the closing phenylalanine or tryptophan.

V gene,J gene,CDR3 protein
TRBV12-5,TRBJ2-7,CASGSHRGSTSSYEQYF
TRBV6-5,TRBJ1-5,CASSSTGTGVQPQHF
TRBV3-1/TRBV3-2,TRBJ2-5,CASSQVVQKETQYF
TRBV30,TRBJ2-7,CAWSLTSANTNYEQYF
TRBV5-4,TRBJ2-2,CASSSGTSGVTGELFF
TRBV25-1,TRBJ2-2,CASTQTGRLGVGELFF
TRBV10-2,TRBJ2-7,CASSEGVVGRGEQYF
TRBV19,TRBJ1-5,CASSMGKLGPNQPQHF
TRBV6-4,TRBJ2-2,CASIKLGLGKTGELFF
TRBV6-5,TRBJ2-2,CASRGGFSGELFF
TRBV7-9,TRBJ1-6,CASSSGSGFYNSPLHF
TRBV10-3,TRBJ2-5,CAISESNRIPETQYF
TRBV6-4,TRBJ2-1,CASSVETGRYNEQFF
TRBV6-1,TRBJ1-3,CASGPGTRSGNTIYF
TRBV4-1,TRBJ1-2,CASSRDQGINYGYTF
TRBV10-3,TRBJ1-2,CAISGTGGEGYTF
TRBV7-2,TRBJ2-5,CASSSLWGPWETQYF
TRBV5-1,TRBJ2-1,CASSPGLGIDEQFF
TRBV19,TRBJ2-1,CASSRDRGPYNEQFF
TRBV27,TRBJ2-7,CASSPGLWTGSSEQYF
TRBV18,TRBJ1-1,CASSLGDRTMNTEAFF
TRBV7-9,TRBJ1-1,CASSSGAGRQGYTEAFF
TRBV2,TRBJ2-7,CASSLGGTGIYEQYF
TRBV5-6,TRBJ2-5,CASRLWASGGYQEETQYF
TRBV5-1,TRBJ1-4,CASSLIGQNEKLFF
TRBV11-3,TRBJ2-5,CASSTRGGAVKTQYF
TRBV5-1,TRBJ2-1,CASSRAQGKSDEQFF
TRBV7-9,TRBJ1-1,CASSFIVGTGGTGPEAFF
TRBV7-8,TRBJ1-5,CASSLIRGGNQPQHF
TRBV18,TRBJ2-5,CASSPGTGMETQYF
TRBV19,TRBJ1-5,CASSIGGAGQPQHF
TRBV14,TRBJ2-5,CASSLWTEETQYF
TRBV6-1,TRBJ1-5,CASSDQVNQPQHF
TRBV14,TRBJ1-6,CASSQDGRANSPLHF